This T cell receptor beta chain was obtained from a study of CD8+CD57+ T cells in acquired aplastic anemia. Regarding the study as a whole: The study identified roughly 29 CD8+ CDR3 sequences shared by patients and controls.

About this clonotype itself: Its antigen is currently unknown. The junction departs from germline at one end; a sequencing error may be responsible.

Genomic DNA constituted the template upon which TCR beta VDJ and CDR3 profiling was performed. TCRdb ran MiXCR on the reads and lists one entry per CDR3 protein. The sample carries some 140,000 distinct CDR3 sequences, approximately 52% recorded once. Selection for sequencing was limited to patients who had shown CD8+CD57+ cell expansion by flow cytometry. The patients, all of them, had severe acquired aplastic anemia. The receptor's source is a human donor with aplastic anemia. The sequencing input was sorted CD4+, CD8+, or CD8+CD57+ T cells (not recorded which) from PBMCs.

The CDR3 is CASSFGFNYGYAF. The CDR3 DNA reads as TGTGCCAGCAGCTTTGGATTTAACTATGGCTACGCCTTC. This chain links TRBV5-4 with TRBJ1-2, with D unclear. The germline gives CDR1 SGHNT, CDR2 YYREEE (reference sequence). This CDR3 has 13 residues.